The 27 T cell receptor beta chains given below trace back to one sample, sequenced in a study of blood T cell repertoires in COVID-19. Profiling relied on immunoSEQ multiplex PCR, and the TCRdb table lists in-frame clones only, not all of them. The sample holds around 160,000 clones; about nine tenths are singletons and the top ten take approximately 2.4%. Sequencing input: peripheral blood. All receptors derive from a human donor in a cohort sampled during active COVID-19.

V gene TRBV18 combines with J gene TRBJ2-7, with 10 bases that match TRBD1. The length of the CDR3 is 17 residues. V shed 3 bases and J 4 bases; nucleotides not matched to a gene: 12. Germline V gene data show CDR1 as KGHSH and CDR2 as LQKENI. The CDR3 protein is CASSPLVGTGETYEQYF. In nucleotides, the CDR3 is TGTGCCAGCTCACCGCTTGTAGGGACAGGGGAAACTTACGAGCAGTACTTC.

This chain joins TRBV5-1 and TRBJ2-5; D perhaps matches TRBD1 (5 bases). Trimming stripped 0 bases from V and 7 bases from J, with 10 bases between. This CDR3 spans 13 amino acids. The V gene's germline CDR1 is SGHRS and CDR2 YFSETQ. CDR3 DNA sequence: TGCGCCAGCAGCTTGGGGCAGGGTAGGACCCAGTACTTC. This gives the protein CASSLGQGRTQYF.

The sample holds one count of this clone. The CDR3 is CASSPPGLAGYEQYF. DNA for the CDR3: TGTGCCAGCTCACCACCCGGACTAGCGGGGTACGAGCAGTACTTC. The chain uses TRBV18 and TRBJ2-7; 12 nucleotides agree with TRBD2. The germline V gene has CDR1 KGHSH and CDR2 LQKENI. The trim removed 0 bases at V and 4 bases at J, leaving 1 base unmatched. The CDR3 runs 15 residues.

The CDR3 DNA follows: TGTGCCAGTAGTACACAGGGGGCAAGGGGTGAAAAACTGTTTTTT. Its protein product is CASSTQGARGEKLFF. This rearrangement joins TRBV19 to TRBJ1-4; 9 bases map to TRBD1. The CDR3 loop spans 15 amino acids. V lost 4 bases to trimming and J lost 7 bases; unmatched junction nucleotides: 7. Germline V CDR1 and CDR2: LNHDA, SQIVND (reference sequence).

V usage is TRBV2 and J usage is TRBJ2-7, with 7 bases aligning to TRBD1. Germline V gives CDR1 SNHLY, CDR2 FYNNEI. V shed 5 bases, J shed 0 bases, and the junction held 4 bases outside the gene matches. CDR3 length: 14 amino acids. CDR3 bases: TGTGCCAGCAGTCCCCGGACAGGCTCCTACGAGCAGTACTTC. Encoded protein: CASSPRTGSYEQYF.

This chain uses TRBV5-6 with TRBJ2-5, with a possible D match to TRBD1 (5 bases). The V end lost 3 bases, the J end lost 0 bases, and 12 bases lay between the germline ends. This CDR3 contains 15 residues. Germline CDR1 and CDR2: SGHDT and YYEEEE. DNA for the CDR3: TGTGCCAGCAGCTACAGGATGGATTACCAAGAGACCCAGTACTTC. Protein product: CASSYRMDYQETQYF.

The gene calls are TRBV5-1 and TRBJ2-5; TRBD2 agrees at 9 bases. With V trimmed by 2 bases and J by 1 base, 3 bases remained unmatched. The CDR3 is 15 residues long. CDR1 and CDR2 (germline): SGHRS, YFSETQ. DNA of the CDR3: TGCGCCAGCAGCTTAAGCGGGGGGAGCCAAGAGACCCAGTACTTC. This encodes CASSLSGGSQETQYF.

The rearrangement links TRBV30 to TRBJ1-5; possibly TRBD1 for D (5 bases). Germline V gene lookup returns CDR1 GTSNPN and CDR2 SVGIG (reference sequence). This CDR3 is 14 amino acids long. Trimming took off 4 bases at V and 2 bases at J, with 12 bases between the two ends. CDR3: CAWNSIRGNQPQHF. The CDR3 DNA is TGTGCCTGGAACTCCATCAGGGGCAATCAGCCCCAGCATTTT.

The chain joins TRBV10-1 to TRBJ2-3; D not certain. Per germline, CDR1 WNHNN and CDR2 SYGVQD (reference sequence). This CDR3 is 13 amino acids long. Trimming shortened V by 8 bases and J by 0 bases, and 9 bases separated the two germline ends. The CDR3 reads CASAFTSTDTQYF. As DNA, the CDR3 is TGCGCCAGCGCATTTACTAGCACAGATACGCAGTATTTT.

The rearrangement joins TRBV9 to TRBJ2-3; D may be TRBD1 (5 bases). From germline, CDR1 is SGDLS and CDR2 YYNGEE. The CDR3 is 15 residues long. V lost 6 bases and J 8 bases, leaving 22 bases between the germline ends. The CDR3 here is CASKVGAGAPGTQYF. CDR3 coding DNA: TGTGCCAGCAAGGTAGGGGCTGGGGCCCCAGGTACGCAGTATTTT.

This rearrangement joins TRBV7-2 to TRBJ2-3; D is ambiguous. Germline CDR1 SGHTA, CDR2 FQGNSA. V lost 2 bases and J 1 base, leaving 4 bases between the germline ends. This CDR3 has 13 amino acids. The CDR3: CASSLQGTDTQYF. CDR3 in DNA: TGTGCCAGCAGCTTACAGGGCACAGATACGCAGTATTTT.

The chain links TRBV7-2 to TRBJ1-1; D is perhaps TRBD1 (6 bases). The length of the CDR3 is 15 residues. CDR1 is SGHTA and CDR2 is FQGNSA in the germline V gene. Trimming took 3 bases from V and 5 from J, leaving 16 bases between them. This CDR3 reads CASSFGGLGNTEAFF. The DNA of the CDR3 is TGTGCCAGCAGCTTTGGGGGCCTGGGGAATACTGAAGCTTTCTTT. The full variable domain, with the rest looked up from reference TRBV7-2 and TRBJ1-1, is GAGVSQSPSNKVTEKGKDVELRCDPISGHTALYWYRQSLGQGLEFLIYFQGNSAPDKSGLPSDRFSAERTGGSVSTLTIQRTQQEDSAVYLCASSFGGLGNTEAFFGQGTRLTVV.

The rearrangement links TRBV15 to TRBJ2-2; weak D call: TRBD2 (6 bases). CDR1 and CDR2 (germline): LNHNV, YYDKDF (reference sequence). Trimming pared 1 base from V and 0 bases from J, leaving 18 bases between. This CDR3 is 19 amino acids long. The CDR3 DNA reads as TGTGCCACCAGCAGAGGAGGTCAGATCGCGGGACCGAACACCGGGGAGCTGTTTTTT. This sequence encodes CATSRGGQIAGPNTGELFF.

Details on this clone: The same CDR3 arises from other DNA sequences in this sample as well. The V call is TRBV27, the J call TRBJ2-7; D remains ambiguous. This CDR3 spans 13 amino acids. From germline, CDR1 is MNHEY and CDR2 SMNVEV (reference sequence). V lost 5 bases to trimming and J lost 0 bases, with 8 bases between them. The chain's CDR3 is CASSLSLSYEQYF. The CDR3 region has the DNA TGTGCCAGCAGTCTCAGTCTCTCCTACGAGCAGTACTTC.

The chain carries TRBV5-4 and TRBJ2-1; TRBD1 matches at 10 bases. With V trimmed by 4 bases and J by 14 bases, 3 bases remained unmatched. Germline V gene lookup returns CDR1 SGHNT and CDR2 YYREEE (reference sequence). The CDR3 consists of 11 residues. CDR3 coding DNA: TGTGCCAGCAGCACCGGGACAGGGGAGTTCTTC. Protein product: CASSTGTGEFF.

The rearrangement joins TRBV9 to TRBJ2-5; 10 bases align to TRBD2. V dropped 0 bases and J dropped 1; count of bases not matched to a gene: 6. This CDR3 comprises 17 residues. Germline CDR1 SGDLS, CDR2 YYNGEE. The CDR3: CASSVGGSGRFQETQYF. Here the CDR3 DNA reads TGTGCCAGCAGCGTAGGGGGTAGCGGGAGGTTCCAAGAGACCCAGTACTTC.

V gene TRBV2 combines with J gene TRBJ1-2, with TRBD1 matching 9 bases. CDR1 is SNHLY, CDR2 FYNNEI, per germline. The CDR3 has 14 amino acids. With 6 bases clipped from V and 2 bases from J, the junction kept 4 bases outside the gene matches. The CDR3 DNA is TGTGCCAGCAGAAAGGGGACAGGGAACTATGGCTACACCTTC. It codes for CASRKGTGNYGYTF.

The rearrangement uses TRBV7-2 and TRBJ2-1; 7 positions agree with TRBD2. Germline values: CDR1 SGHTA, CDR2 FQGNSA. Trimming took 0 bases from V and 7 from J; bases not matched to a gene: 6. This CDR3 has 15 amino acids. This CDR3 is CASSLARGVGNEQFF. The CDR3 DNA reads TGTGCCAGCAGCTTAGCACGGGGGGTGGGGAATGAGCAGTTCTTC.

The CDR3 DNA follows: TGCGCCAGCAGCTTGGTGAGCTCCTACAATGAGCAGTTCTTC. Translation gives CASSLVSSYNEQFF. This chain joins TRBV5-1 and TRBJ2-1; D gene ambiguous. This CDR3 contains 14 residues. In germline, CDR1 is SGHRS, CDR2 YFSETQ. Trimming stripped 0 bases from V and 0 bases from J, with 4 bases between.

The chain recombines TRBV7-2 with TRBJ2-7; TRBD1 agrees at 7 bases. The CDR3 consists of 15 residues. V was pared by 1 base and J by 4 bases, with 7 bases of the junction left unmatched. Germline V gene data show CDR1 as SGHTA and CDR2 as FQGNSA. The chain's CDR3 is CASSLDSGTAYEQYF. The DNA of the CDR3 is TGTGCCAGCAGCTTAGACTCCGGGACAGCTTACGAGCAGTACTTC.

This clone was detected only once. The chain uses TRBV7-2 and TRBJ2-3; 16 nucleotides agree with TRBD2. The J segment lost 4 bases and the V segment lost 4 bases, leaving 2 bases of the junction unmatched. CDR3 size: 16 residues. Germline lookup yields CDR1 SGHTA and CDR2 FQGNSA. DNA for the CDR3: TGTGCCAGCAGCTCGGGACTAGCGGGAGGGGCAGATACGCAGTATTTT. It codes for CASSSGLAGGADTQYF.

The chain links TRBV4-1 to TRBJ2-5; 7 bases line up with TRBD1. The CDR3 is 15 amino acids. Trimming removed 4 bases from V and 5 bases from J; junction bases left unmatched: 10. The germline CDR1 and CDR2 sequences are MGHRA and YSYEKL. The CDR3 DNA reads TGCGCCAGCAGCCTAAAACCGGACAGGCGGGAGACCCAGTACTTC. Protein sequence: CASSLKPDRRETQYF.

The chain joins TRBV20-1 to TRBJ1-2, with 8 bases identical to TRBD1. V lost 3 bases, J lost 8 bases, and 11 bases stayed unmatched. Germline CDR1 reads DFQATT; CDR2 reads SNEGSKA (reference sequence). The CDR3 is 14 amino acids. The CDR3 coding sequence is TGCAGTGCTAGTCTCGCGACAGGGGCGGGCGGCTACACCTTC. Its translation is CSASLATGAGGYTF.

The genes are TRBV7-3 and TRBJ2-7, with D tentatively TRBD2 (6 bases). This CDR3 region has 15 residues. Trimming shortened V by 0 bases and J by 3 bases, and 12 bases separated the two germline ends. Germline V lookup: CDR1 SGHTA, CDR2 FQGTGA. CDR3 residues: CASSLTGLMGYEQYF. In DNA, the CDR3 is TGTGCCAGCAGCTTAACGGGACTGATGGGCTACGAGCAGTACTTC.

The chain joins TRBV28 to TRBJ2-7, with a tentative D call TRBD2 (5 bases). Trimming pared 6 bases from V and 3 bases from J, leaving 12 bases between. This CDR3 is 13 amino acids long. The V gene's germline CDR1 is MDHEN and CDR2 SYDVKM. CDR3 amino acids: CASRFGVSYEQYF. The CDR3, as DNA: TGTGCCAGCAGGTTCGGGGTGAGCTACGAGCAGTACTTC.

The chain has TRBV7-9 and TRBJ2-1, with TRBD2 matching over 11 bases. The CDR3 runs 19 residues. V lost 5 bases and J lost 2; bases outside the gene matches: 14. Germline lookup yields CDR1 SEHNR and CDR2 FQNEAQ (reference sequence). CDR3 region: CASSRRRGDSGRAYNEQFF. The CDR3 DNA follows: TGTGCCAGCAGCCGTCGTAGAGGGGATAGCGGGAGGGCCTACAATGAGCAGTTCTTC.

This chain links TRBV6-6 with TRBJ2-4; D gene unclear. Germline V lookup: CDR1 MNHNY, CDR2 SVGAGI (reference sequence). The V gene lost 0 bases and the J gene lost 0 bases, with 3 bases spanning the gap. The CDR3 is 14 amino acids. In DNA form, the CDR3 reads TGTGCCAGCAGTTACTCCCAAGCCAAAAACATTCAGTACTTC. Translation gives CASSYSQAKNIQYF.